Listed below are T cell receptor beta chains from one sample, sequenced in a study of blood T cell repertoires in COVID-19. Data came from immunoSEQ multiplex PCR; TCRdb stores just in-frame clones and leaves some out. The table records 200,000 to 250,000 clones, 86% of them present only once. The sample consisted of peripheral blood. The receptors stem from a woman aged 55-69 years who had recovered from COVID-19. CDR3s include the opening cysteine and the closing phenylalanine or tryptophan. D genes are given only for firm matches. The size of a clone is reported for some rows only, either as once, few or many, or as a class for expanded clones.

clone_size	v_call	cdr3_length	j_call	d_call	cdr3_nt	cdr3_aa
NA	TRBV19	14	TRBJ1-6	NA	TGTGCCATGGGGGGGAGCTCCTATAATTCACCCCTCCACTTT	CAMGGSSYNSPLHF
NA	TRBV4-1	15	TRBJ2-3	TRBD2	TGCGCCAGCAGCCCTAGCGGGGGGGACACAGATACGCAGTATTTT	CASSPSGGDTDTQYF
NA	TRBV5-1	16	TRBJ2-5	TRBD1	TGCGCCAGCAGCTGGAGGTTCCAGGGGGCGGAAGAGACCCAGTACTTC	CASSWRFQGAEETQYF
NA	TRBV18	17	TRBJ2-7	TRBD1	TGTGCCAGCTCACCACGGGGACAGGGTTCCCTTTCCTACGAGCAGTACTTC	CASSPRGQGSLSYEQYF
NA	TRBV3-1/TRBV3-2	12	TRBJ1-5	NA	TGTGCCAGCAGCCAATCCTCGGGGCCCCAGCATTTT	CASSQSSGPQHF
NA	TRBV7-2	13	TRBJ1-2	TRBD1	TGTGCCAGCACCAGACAGGGAAACTATGGCTACACCTTC	CASTRQGNYGYTF
NA	TRBV11-2	15	TRBJ2-3	NA	TGTGCCAGCAGCTCATCGGGGGGCCAGACAGATACGCAGTATTTT	CASSSSGGQTDTQYF
once	TRBV28	15	TRBJ2-5	TRBD2	TGTGCCATCGGGACTAGCGGGGACATCGGGGAGACCCAGTACTTC	CAIGTSGDIGETQYF
NA	TRBV14	15	TRBJ1-4	TRBD1	TGTGCCAGCAGCCGACTAGGACAGGGTATTGATAAACTGTTTTTT	CASSRLGQGIDKLFF
NA	TRBV4-2	16	TRBJ2-1	NA	TGTGCCAGCAGCCAAGGGCCCCAGACTGCCGCGGATGAGCAGTTCTTC	CASSQGPQTAADEQFF
once	TRBV5-1	13	TRBJ2-7	NA	TGCGCCAGCAGCTTGGACAGTAAAGGCGAGCAGTACTTC	CASSLDSKGEQYF
NA	TRBV6-5	16	TRBJ2-3	NA	TGTGCCAGCAGTTACTCGATGCGGGGGCCTACAGATACGCAGTATTTT	CASSYSMRGPTDTQYF
many	TRBV4-1	15	TRBJ2-1	TRBD1	TGCGCCAGCAGCCCGGACAGGGGGCTAATGTATGAGCAGTTCTTC	CASSPDRGLMYEQFF
NA	TRBV3-1/TRBV3-2	13	TRBJ1-4	NA	TGTGCCAGCAGCCAAGGGCTTGCTGAAAAACTGTTTTTT	CASSQGLAEKLFF
once	TRBV4-3	17	TRBJ2-5	TRBD2	TGCGCCAGCAGCCGAACTATAGCGGGGGGGCTTGAAGAGACCCAGTACTTC	CASSRTIAGGLEETQYF
few	TRBV19	17	TRBJ2-7	TRBD2	TGTGCCAGTAGTAATCTCCGGACTAGCGGTGAAGCCTACGAGCAGTACTTC	CASSNLRTSGEAYEQYF
NA	TRBV6-5	12	TRBJ1-2	NA	TGTGCCAGCTCCAGGAATCTCTATGGCTACACCTTC	CASSRNLYGYTF
NA	TRBV6-5	13	TRBJ1-2	NA	TGTGCCAGCAGCCTGACAGTTGCCTATGGCTACACCTTC	CASSLTVAYGYTF
once	TRBV28	15	TRBJ2-2	TRBD1	TGTGCCAGCAGTCGTGGACAGGCGAACACCGGGGAGCTGTTTTTT	CASSRGQANTGELFF
NA	TRBV4-2	15	TRBJ2-7	TRBD1	TGTGCCAGCAGCCAAGACGGCAGGGGGCTGGACGAGCAGTACTTC	CASSQDGRGLDEQYF
NA	TRBV19	14	TRBJ1-1	NA	TGTGCCAGTACTCCATCGAGGGCGAACACTGAAGCTTTCTTT	CASTPSRANTEAFF
NA	TRBV10-3	12	TRBJ1-1	NA	TGTGCCATCTCATTGGTGGGGGGATTAGCTTTCTTT	CAISLVGGLAFF